These 24 T cell receptor beta chains originate from one sample sequenced in a study of CD8 T cells in Susac syndrome. Random hexamers were used to reverse transcribe the RNA input (about 0.5 to 1 ug). From the immunoSEQ multiplex PCR reads, TCRdb called clonotypes with MiXCR, one entry per CDR3 protein. The sample includes 95,000 to 150,000 distinct CDR3 sequences, about 94% of them seen just once. Sequenced sample: CD4+ T cells from PBMCs. These receptors originate from a human donor in good health.

The V gene is TRBV11-2, the J gene TRBJ2-1; possible D gene TRBD1, 6 bases. Germline V lookup: CDR1 SGHAT, CDR2 FQNNGV. This CDR3 spans 15 amino acids. With 6 bases removed from V and 8 bases from J, the gap between germline ends came to 20 bases. CDR3 sequence: CASRRPFQGRDEQFF. The CDR3 nucleotides are TGTGCCAGCAGACGCCCTTTCCAGGGGCGGGATGAGCAGTTCTTC.

The chain recombines TRBV10-3 with TRBJ2-4; D unresolved. Germline lookup yields CDR1 ENHRY and CDR2 SYGVKD. The CDR3 covers 13 residues. Trimming took off 2 bases at V and 2 bases at J, with 4 bases between the two ends. CDR3 bases: TGTGCCATCAGTGAGGGAACCAAAAACATTCAGTACTTC. Residues: CAISEGTKNIQYF.

The chain employs TRBV7-9 and TRBJ2-7; D gene ambiguous. V lost 1 base and J lost 3, with 10 bases in between. Germline V gene lookup returns CDR1 SEHNR and CDR2 FQNEAQ (reference sequence). CDR3 length equals 14 residues. Written as DNA, the CDR3 is TGTGCCAGCAGCTTAGGAAGACAAGACTACGAGCAGTACTTC. It is translated as CASSLGRQDYEQYF.

The chain combines TRBV12-3 or TRBV12-4 with TRBJ1-3; D not certain. V was shortened by 5 bases and J by 3 bases, with 5 bases between the two germline ends. The CDR3 consists of 12 residues. This CDR3 reads CASSPGGNTIYF. CDR3 in DNA: TGTGCCAGCAGTCCAGGTGGAAACACCATATATTTT.

This sequence joins TRBV3-1 and TRBJ2-1, with D hard to call. This CDR3 comprises 15 residues. The V gene's germline CDR1 is LGHDT and CDR2 YNNKEL (reference sequence). V lost 1 base and J lost 8, with 15 bases in between. The CDR3 region is CASSQGDASGYEQFF. The CDR3 DNA sequence: TGTGCCAGCAGCCAAGGAGATGCTAGTGGCTATGAGCAGTTCTTC.

The chain recombines TRBV29-1 with TRBJ2-5, with D possibly matching TRBD1 (6 bases). The ends were cut back, 6 bases at V and 1 base at J, with 12 bases in the middle. Germline values: CDR1 SQVTM, CDR2 ANQGSEA. CDR3 length: 13 residues. This CDR3 reads CSVTGTTQETQYF. CDR3 in DNA: TGCAGCGTAACCGGGACAACCCAAGAGACCCAGTACTTC.

CDR3 sequence: CSAPSAGETDTQYF. The CDR3, as DNA: TGCAGTGCACCCTCGGCGGGAGAAACAGATACGCAGTATTTT. The V gene is TRBV20-1, the J gene TRBJ2-3; 7 nucleotides line up with TRBD2. The germline gives CDR1 DFQATT, CDR2 SNEGSKA (reference sequence). This CDR3 has 14 amino acids. V lost 6 bases, J lost 3 bases, and 9 bases stayed unmatched.

This chain links TRBV4-1 with TRBJ1-4; the D is unclear. Trimming took off 4 bases at V and 8 bases at J, with 20 bases between the two ends. There are 16 residues in the CDR3. Germline V gene data show CDR1 as MGHRA and CDR2 as YSYEKL. In DNA, the CDR3 is TGCGCCAGCAGCCCTGAAGGGCGGAGCCTGAGCGAAAAACTGTTTTTT. Amino acids: CASSPEGRSLSEKLFF.

CDR3 protein: CASSPPGNQETQYF. The CDR3 DNA reads TGTGCCAGCTCACCACCCGGAAACCAAGAGACCCAGTACTTC. This sequence joins TRBV18 and TRBJ2-5, with D unresolved. This CDR3 has 14 residues. V gave up 0 bases and J gave up 0 bases, with 5 bases separating them. Looked up from germline, CDR1 is KGHSH and CDR2 is LQKENI.

The V and J genes are TRBV3-1 and TRBJ1-2; D not resolved. This CDR3 has 12 residues. The germline V gene has CDR1 LGHDT and CDR2 YNNKEL (reference sequence). V was trimmed by 1 base and J by 7 bases, leaving 7 bases between them. The CDR3 reads CASSQGRRGYTF. DNA for the CDR3: TGTGCCAGCAGCCAAGGGCGGCGTGGCTACACCTTC.

This clonotype appeared a single time. The rearrangement joins TRBV5-1 to TRBJ2-1; D might be TRBD1 (5 bases). The germline V gene has CDR1 SGHRS and CDR2 YFSETQ. The CDR3 spans 16 residues. The V gene lost 1 base and the J gene lost 3 bases, with 14 bases spanning the gap. The CDR3 DNA sequence: TGCGCCAGCAGCTTGTCAATCCGCAGGGACTACAATGAGCAGTTCTTC. Protein: CASSLSIRRDYNEQFF.

The rearrangement joins TRBV5-1 to TRBJ2-7; maybe TRBD1 (6 bases). This CDR3 is built from 15 residues. Trimming shortened V by 4 bases and J by 2 bases, and 16 bases separated the two germline ends. Germline V CDR1 and CDR2: SGHRS, YFSETQ. The CDR3 DNA sequence: TGCGCCAGCAGCCCCACCGGGACAAATACCTACGAGCAGTACTTC. Encoded protein: CASSPTGTNTYEQYF.

The rearrangement joins TRBV12-3 or TRBV12-4 to TRBJ2-1, with D possibly TRBD2 on 5 matching bases. Trimming left V 5 bases short and J 2 bases short, with 10 bases between. The CDR3 extends over 14 amino acids. This CDR3 reads CASSRSGPYNEQFF. CDR3 DNA: TGTGCCAGCAGTAGAAGCGGACCCTACAATGAGCAGTTCTTC.

V gene TRBV7-9 combines with J gene TRBJ2-2; 11 nucleotides line up with TRBD2. This CDR3 is built from 18 residues. The V segment lost 1 base and the J segment 2 bases; nucleotides outside the gene matches: 6. Germline-derived CDR1 and CDR2 are SEHNR and FQNEAQ (reference sequence). CDR3: CASSLVGTSGRNTGELFF. DNA for the CDR3: TGTGCCAGCAGCTTAGTGGGAACTAGCGGGAGAAACACCGGGGAGCTGTTTTTT. Full variable domain (outside the CDR3, taken from reference TRBV7-9 and TRBJ2-2): DTGVSQNPRHKITKRGQNVTFRCDPISEHNRLYWYRQTLGQGPEFLTYFQNEAQLEKSRLLSDRFSAERPKGSFSTLEIQRTEQGDSAMYLCASSLVGTSGRNTGELFFGEGSRLTVL.

The chain couples TRBV29-1 to TRBJ1-1; 8 bases are a match to TRBD1. The ends lost 3 bases at V and 1 base at J; junction bases unmatched: 4. The CDR3 consists of 14 residues. CDR1 and CDR2 from the germline V gene are SQVTM and ANQGSEA. The CDR3 DNA is TGCAGCGTTGAGAGGACAGGGAAGAACACTGAAGCTTTCTTT. It codes for CSVERTGKNTEAFF.

The V gene is TRBV12-3 or TRBV12-4, the J gene TRBJ1-5; TRBD1 is a possible D gene (6 bases). This CDR3 has 14 residues. V was shortened by 6 bases and J by 2 bases, with 11 bases between the two germline ends. The CDR3 protein is CASRETGGNQPQHF. CDR3 in DNA: TGTGCCAGCAGAGAGACAGGCGGCAATCAGCCCCAGCATTTT.

This chain connects TRBV10-3 to TRBJ1-1, with 9 nucleotides matching TRBD1. Germline values: CDR1 ENHRY, CDR2 SYGVKD. The CDR3 runs to 14 residues. Trimming at V came to 4 bases and at J to 2 bases, leaving 2 bases not matched to a gene. The CDR3 is CAISGDRDNTEAFF. For the CDR3, the DNA is TGTGCCATCAGTGGGGACAGGGACAACACTGAAGCTTTCTTT.

The genes are TRBV5-1 and TRBJ2-3; 8 positions agree with TRBD1. This CDR3 comprises 15 residues. Per the germline V gene, CDR1 is SGHRS and CDR2 is YFSETQ. Germline trimming cut 9 bases from V and 6 bases from J; bases unmatched to any gene: 15. CDR3 sequence (DNA): TGCGCCACCGCAGCCGGACAGGGCCCCCCCGATACGCAGTATTTT. It is translated as CATAAGQGPPDTQYF.

The rearrangement uses TRBV7-2 and TRBJ2-7; no clear D. Trimming stripped 3 bases from V and 0 bases from J, with 6 bases between. The CDR3 is made up of 13 amino acids. Germline loops: CDR1 SGHTA, CDR2 FQGNSA. The CDR3: CASSLLHSYEQYF. The CDR3 nucleotides read TGTGCCAGCAGCTTGCTTCACTCCTACGAGCAGTACTTC.

The chain has TRBV20-1 and TRBJ2-2, with 8 bases aligning to TRBD1. The CDR3 sequence is 13 residues long. V was clipped by 5 bases and J by 6 bases; unmatched bases: 5. Germline V CDR1 and CDR2: DFQATT, SNEGSKA (reference sequence). Written as DNA, the CDR3 is TGCAGTGCTCTTGACAGGGGCGCCGGGGAGCTGTTTTTT. This encodes CSALDRGAGELFF.

This chain links TRBV6-2 or TRBV6-3 with TRBJ2-5, with 7 bases matching TRBD1. In germline, CDR1 is MNHEY, CDR2 SVGEGT. V lost 2 bases to trimming and J lost 1 base; unmatched junction nucleotides: 4. This CDR3 comprises 15 residues. CDR3 sequence (DNA): TGTGCCAGCAGTTACAGGGACAGTGGCCAAGAGACCCAGTACTTC. This gives the protein CASSYRDSGQETQYF.

The sample holds a few counts of this clonotype. The chain links TRBV4-3 to TRBJ2-7; D call uncertain. Trimming took off 0 bases at V and 2 bases at J, with 11 bases between the two ends. Germline CDR1 and CDR2: LGHNA and YSLEER. The CDR3 extends over 15 amino acids. This CDR3 is CASSQERNPTYEQYF. The CDR3 bases are TGCGCCAGCAGCCAAGAGAGAAACCCCACCTACGAGCAGTACTTC.

The CDR3 nucleotides are TGTGCCAGCAGTTATCCAGTTGGGACACCCTCCTACGAGCAGTACTTC. Translation: CASSYPVGTPSYEQYF. The rearrangement joins TRBV6-2 or TRBV6-3 to TRBJ2-7; D may be TRBD1 (6 bases). CDR3 length: 16 amino acids. Per the germline V gene, CDR1 is MNHEY and CDR2 is SVGEGT. Trimming removed 3 bases at V and 0 bases at J, with 15 bases between.

This clonotype was counted a few times. The chain joins TRBV19 to TRBJ2-1; D is perhaps TRBD2 (5 bases). The germline V and J ends were trimmed by 5 bases and 3 bases, with 5 bases remaining between them. CDR3 length: 12 residues. Germline CDR1 is LNHDA and CDR2 is SQIVND (reference sequence). The CDR3 DNA sequence: TGTGCCAGTAGTGGACTCTACAATGAGCAGTTCTTC. Translating it yields CASSGLYNEQFF.